Listed below are T cell receptor beta chains from one sample, sequenced in a study of beta chain features in type 1 diabetes. Assay used: immunoSEQ multiplex PCR; TCRdb lists only in-frame clones, some missing. The sample has hundreds of thousands of clones, approximately 10% seen once. Sequenced material: naive CD4+ T cells from blood. These receptors all stem from a woman between 18 and 29 years old in good health. Each CDR3 is given with its conserved first and last residue. D genes are given only for firm matches. Not every row has a clone size; where given, it reads once, few, many or a size class.

d_gene,j_gene,v_gene,abundance,CDR3aa,CDR3nt
NA,TRBJ1-5,TRBV28,NA,CASSFGGMLNQPQHF,TGTGCCAGCAGTTTTGGGGGCATGCTAAATCAGCCCCAGCATTTT
NA,TRBJ2-1,TRBV9,NA,CASSSRDYNEQFF,TGTGCCAGCAGCTCCCGGGACTACAATGAGCAGTTCTTC
NA,TRBJ2-1,TRBV5-1,few,CASSVQGSWGEQFF,TGCGCCAGCAGCGTACAGGGATCGTGGGGTGAGCAGTTCTTC
TRBD1,TRBJ2-1,TRBV7-9,NA,CASSLRQGLNEQFF,TGTGCCAGCAGCCTTCGACAGGGTCTGAATGAGCAGTTCTTC
TRBD1,TRBJ2-3,TRBV2,NA,CASKRGRDRDTQYF,TGTGCCAGCAAGCGTGGTAGGGACAGGGATACGCAGTATTTT
NA,TRBJ1-1,TRBV7-2,few,CASSFTLNTEAFF,TGTGCCAGCAGCTTTACTTTGAACACTGAAGCTTTCTTT
NA,TRBJ2-1,TRBV5-1,few,CASSLAGADNEQFF,TGCGCCAGCAGCTTGGCGGGGGCCGACAATGAGCAGTTCTTC
TRBD2,TRBJ2-5,TRBV29-1,NA,CSVTMGLAEQAETQYF,TGCAGCGTTACAATGGGACTAGCGGAGCAGGCGGAGACCCAGTACTTC
NA,TRBJ2-5,TRBV27,NA,CASGGPSFETQYF,TGTGCCAGTGGGGGACCCTCGTTCGAGACCCAGTACTTC
NA,TRBJ2-5,TRBV11-1,few,CASRSSLEGGETQYF,TGTGCCAGCAGATCCTCCTTGGAGGGGGGGGAGACCCAGTACTTC
TRBD1,TRBJ2-1,TRBV7-2,few,CASSYGQGQTCFF,TGTGCCAGCAGCTATGGACAGGGGCAAACCTGTTTCTTC
NA,TRBJ2-1,TRBV5-1,once,CASTSNSIDEQFF,TGCGCCAGCACCTCCAATAGTATCGATGAGCAGTTCTTC
TRBD1,TRBJ1-2,TRBV27,NA,CASSRTGLREYGYTF,TGTGCCAGCAGTAGGACAGGGCTTCGGGAGTATGGCTACACCTTC
TRBD1,TRBJ1-1,TRBV29-1,NA,CSVERQGMANTEAFF,TGCAGCGTTGAGCGACAGGGAATGGCGAACACTGAAGCTTTCTTT
NA,TRBJ2-7,TRBV15,NA,CATSRFGQMSYEQYF,TGTGCCACCAGCAGATTCGGACAGATGTCATACGAGCAGTACTTC
TRBD1,TRBJ1-1,TRBV7-9,few,CASSSLGQASLEAFF,TGTGCCAGCAGCTCCCTGGGACAGGCGAGCCTCGAAGCTTTCTTT
NA,TRBJ2-5,TRBV5-1,few,CASVQQGRETQYF,TGCGCCAGCGTACAGCAGGGGAGGGAGACCCAGTACTTC